These T cell receptor beta chains were read from a single sample in a study of blood T cells in healthy people across ages. One entry per CDR3 protein, called by TCRdb with MiXCR from the 5' RACE reads. The sample lists under 2 million distinct CDR3 sequences, about 31% occurring once. The sequenced sample was blood. Receptors were obtained from a woman between 25 and 40 years old in good health. The CDR3 runs from the conserved cysteine through the conserved F or W. Rows may omit the clone size; those that give it use once, few, many or a size class.

cdr3_length	v_call	clone_size	j_call	cdr3_aa
15	TRBV20-1	NA	TRBJ2-7	CSARELTGADYEQYF
14	TRBV29-1	many	TRBJ2-3	CSASGQGHTDTQYF
13	TRBV4-1	NA	TRBJ1-2	CASSPWDRFGYTF
15	TRBV15	NA	TRBJ2-3	CATSRGRGYTDTQYF
9	TRBV29-1	many	TRBJ2-1	CSAGNEQFF
14	TRBV7-6	NA	TRBJ1-2	CASSMAGGDYGYTF
15	TRBV5-1	few	TRBJ2-5	CASSSGWGSQETQYF
14	TRBV20-1	few	TRBJ2-7	CSLPGTGGAYEQYF
14	TRBV6-5	few	TRBJ1-1	CASSHRGMSTEAFF
14	TRBV29-1	few	TRBJ2-7	CSVLEAGQPYEQYF
12	TRBV20-1	many	TRBJ1-2	CSTTGTTGGYTF
15	TRBV27	NA	TRBJ2-3	CASSSTSGSLDTQYF
15	TRBV9	many	TRBJ2-1	CASSLGDRGYNEQFF
12	TRBV20-1	NA	TRBJ2-7	CSKAGGSYEQYF
16	TRBV12-3/TRBV12-4	few	TRBJ2-3	CASSFGWGDTTDTQYF